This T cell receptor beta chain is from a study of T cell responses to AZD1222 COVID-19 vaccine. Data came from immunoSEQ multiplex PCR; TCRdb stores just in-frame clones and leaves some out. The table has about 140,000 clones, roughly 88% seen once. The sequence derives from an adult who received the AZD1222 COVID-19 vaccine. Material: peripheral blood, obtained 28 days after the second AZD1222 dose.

The CDR3 loop reads CASSRGSYNEQFF. The CDR3 DNA follows: TGTGCCAGCAGCCGTGGGTCCTACAATGAGCAGTTCTTC. V is TRBV28 and J is TRBJ2-1; D gene uncertain. The CDR3 covers 13 residues. Trimming took off 6 bases at V and 1 base at J, with 7 bases between the two ends. Germline V gives CDR1 MDHEN, CDR2 SYDVKM.